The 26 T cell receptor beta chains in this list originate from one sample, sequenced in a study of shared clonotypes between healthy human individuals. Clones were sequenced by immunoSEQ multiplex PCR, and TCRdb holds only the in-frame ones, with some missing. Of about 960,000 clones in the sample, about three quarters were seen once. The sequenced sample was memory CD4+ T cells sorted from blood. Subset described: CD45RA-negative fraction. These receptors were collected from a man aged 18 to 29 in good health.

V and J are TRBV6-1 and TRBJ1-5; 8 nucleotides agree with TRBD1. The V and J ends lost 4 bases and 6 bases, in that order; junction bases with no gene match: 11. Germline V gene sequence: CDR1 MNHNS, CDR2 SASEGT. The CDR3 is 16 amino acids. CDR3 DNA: TGTGCCAGCAGTGGGACAGGGTCCTCTTCGGGTCAGCCCCAGCATTTT. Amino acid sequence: CASSGTGSSSGQPQHF.

The CDR3 sequence is CASRSGTSGTLVLEQYF. CDR3 nucleotide sequence: TGTGCCAGCAGATCCGGGACTAGCGGGACTCTAGTTTTGGAGCAGTACTTC. The chain carries TRBV2 and TRBJ2-7, with 13 bases matching TRBD2. The CDR3 spans 17 residues. Germline assignment: CDR1 SNHLY and CDR2 FYNNEI. Trimming removed 6 bases from V and 7 bases from J; junction bases left unmatched: 15.

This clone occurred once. The CDR3 spells CASSELGVVFGNTIYF. CDR3 DNA: TGTGCCAGCAGTGAATTGGGGGTTGTTTTTGGAAACACCATATATTTT. V usage is TRBV6-1 and J usage is TRBJ1-3; tentatively, D is TRBD1 (5 bases). Trimming shortened V by 2 bases and J by 3 bases, and 14 bases separated the two germline ends. Per germline, CDR1 MNHNS and CDR2 SASEGT. This CDR3 is built from 16 residues.

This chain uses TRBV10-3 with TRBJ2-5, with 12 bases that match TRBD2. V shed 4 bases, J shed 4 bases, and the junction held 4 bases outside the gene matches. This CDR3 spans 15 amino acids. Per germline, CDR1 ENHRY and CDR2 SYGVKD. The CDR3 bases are TGTGCCATCAGTGCGACTAGCGGGAGTGGAGAGACCCAGTACTTC. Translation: CAISATSGSGETQYF.

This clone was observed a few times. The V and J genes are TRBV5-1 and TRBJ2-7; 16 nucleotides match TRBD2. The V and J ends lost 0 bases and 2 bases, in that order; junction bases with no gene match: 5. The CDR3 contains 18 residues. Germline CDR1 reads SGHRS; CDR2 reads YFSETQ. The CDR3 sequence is CASSLGGTSGRAPYEQYF. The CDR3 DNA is TGCGCCAGCAGCTTGGGTGGGACTAGCGGGAGGGCCCCCTACGAGCAGTACTTC.

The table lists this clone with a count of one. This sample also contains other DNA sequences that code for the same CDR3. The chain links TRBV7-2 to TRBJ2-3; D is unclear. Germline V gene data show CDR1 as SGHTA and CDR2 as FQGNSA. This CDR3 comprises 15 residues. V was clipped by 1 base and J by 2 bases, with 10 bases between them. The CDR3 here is CASSLGSRNTDTQYF. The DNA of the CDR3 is TGTGCCAGCAGCTTAGGTAGTAGAAACACAGATACGCAGTATTTT.

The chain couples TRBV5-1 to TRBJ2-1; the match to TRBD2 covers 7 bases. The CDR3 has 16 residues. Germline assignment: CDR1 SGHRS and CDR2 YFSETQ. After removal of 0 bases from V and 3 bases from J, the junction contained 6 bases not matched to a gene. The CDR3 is CASSLAPGGGYNEQFF. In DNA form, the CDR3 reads TGCGCCAGCAGCTTGGCGCCAGGCGGGGGCTACAATGAGCAGTTCTTC.

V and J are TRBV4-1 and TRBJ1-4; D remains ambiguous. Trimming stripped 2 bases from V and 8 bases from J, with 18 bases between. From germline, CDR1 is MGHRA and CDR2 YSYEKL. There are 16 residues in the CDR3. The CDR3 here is CASSQPGRAKQEKLFF. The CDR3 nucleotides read TGCGCCAGCAGCCAACCCGGACGGGCGAAGCAAGAAAAACTGTTTTTT.

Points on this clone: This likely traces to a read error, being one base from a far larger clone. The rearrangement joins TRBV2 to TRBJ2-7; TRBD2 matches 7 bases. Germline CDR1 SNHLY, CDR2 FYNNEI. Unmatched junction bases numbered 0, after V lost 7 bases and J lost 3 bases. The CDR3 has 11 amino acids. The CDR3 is CASTGGYEQYF. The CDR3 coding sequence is TGTGCCAGCACGGGGGGCTACGAGCAGTACTTC.

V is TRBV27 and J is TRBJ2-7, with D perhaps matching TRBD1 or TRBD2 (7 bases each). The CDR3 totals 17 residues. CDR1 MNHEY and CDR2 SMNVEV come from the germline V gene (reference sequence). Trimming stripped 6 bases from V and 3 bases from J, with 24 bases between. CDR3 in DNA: TGTGCCAGCAGCTCCCGGGGAGCGGGACAGAATAACTACGAGCAGTACTTC. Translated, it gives CASSSRGAGQNNYEQYF.

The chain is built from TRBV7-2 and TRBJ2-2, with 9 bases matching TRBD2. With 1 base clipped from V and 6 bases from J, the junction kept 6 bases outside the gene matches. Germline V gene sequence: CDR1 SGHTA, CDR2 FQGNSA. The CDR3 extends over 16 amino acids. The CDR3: CASSLGASGMAGELFF. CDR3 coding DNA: TGTGCCAGCAGCTTAGGGGCTAGCGGGATGGCCGGGGAGCTGTTTTTT.

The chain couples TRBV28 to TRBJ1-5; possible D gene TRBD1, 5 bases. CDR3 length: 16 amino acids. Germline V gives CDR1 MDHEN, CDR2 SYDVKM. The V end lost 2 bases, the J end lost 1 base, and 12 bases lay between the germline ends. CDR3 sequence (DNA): TGTGCCAGCAGTTTACTTCCAGGGAGGAGCAATCAGCCCCAGCATTTT. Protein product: CASSLLPGRSNQPQHF.

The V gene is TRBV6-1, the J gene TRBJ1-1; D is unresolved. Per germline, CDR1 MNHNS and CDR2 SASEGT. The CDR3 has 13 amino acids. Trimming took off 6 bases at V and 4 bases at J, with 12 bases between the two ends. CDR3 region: CASRQYIGTEAFF. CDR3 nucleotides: TGTGCCAGCAGACAATATATAGGCACTGAAGCTTTCTTT.

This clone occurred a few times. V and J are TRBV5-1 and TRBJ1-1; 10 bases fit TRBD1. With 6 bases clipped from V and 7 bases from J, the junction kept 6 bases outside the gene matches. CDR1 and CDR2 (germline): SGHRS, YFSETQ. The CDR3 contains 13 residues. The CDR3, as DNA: TGCGCCAGCAAAGTTAGGGACAGGGGTGAAGCTTTCTTT. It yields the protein CASKVRDRGEAFF.

CDR3 amino acids: CASSGDMVEKLFF. DNA of the CDR3: TGTGCCAGCAGTGGGGACATGGTTGAAAAACTGTTTTTT. V usage is TRBV2 and J usage is TRBJ1-4; maybe TRBD1 (6 bases). The V gene lost 4 bases and the J gene lost 7 bases, with 10 bases spanning the gap. Germline CDR1 reads SNHLY; CDR2 reads FYNNEI. CDR3 length: 13 amino acids.

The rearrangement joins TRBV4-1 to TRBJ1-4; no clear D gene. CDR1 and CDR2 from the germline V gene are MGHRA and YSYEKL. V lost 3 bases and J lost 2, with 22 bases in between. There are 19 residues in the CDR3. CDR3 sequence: CASSQPLGITGPTNEKLFF. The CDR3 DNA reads TGCGCCAGCAGCCAGCCCTTGGGTATCACTGGTCCGACTAATGAAAAACTGTTTTTT.

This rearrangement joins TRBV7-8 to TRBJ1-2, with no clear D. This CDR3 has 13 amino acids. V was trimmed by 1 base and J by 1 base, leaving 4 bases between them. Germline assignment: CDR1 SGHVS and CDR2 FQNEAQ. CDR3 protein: CASSLDINYGYTF. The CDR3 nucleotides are TGTGCCAGCAGCTTAGACATTAACTATGGCTACACCTTC.

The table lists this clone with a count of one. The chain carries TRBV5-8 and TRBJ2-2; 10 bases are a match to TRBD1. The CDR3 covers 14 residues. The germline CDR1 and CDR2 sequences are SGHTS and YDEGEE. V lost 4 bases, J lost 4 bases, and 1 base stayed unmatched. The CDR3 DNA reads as TGTGCCAGCAGCAGGACAGGGGGCACCGGGGAGCTGTTTTTT. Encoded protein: CASSRTGGTGELFF. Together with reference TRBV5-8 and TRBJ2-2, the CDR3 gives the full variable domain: EAGVTQSPTHLIKTRGQQATLRCSPISGHTSVYWYQQALGLGLQFLLWYDEGEERNRGNFPPRFSGRQFPNYSSELNVNALELEDSALYLCASSRTGGTGELFFGEGSRLTVL.

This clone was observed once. The CDR3 nucleotides are TGCGCCAGCAGCCAAGAACTCGGGCGGGGGTCACCGAACATTCAGTACTTC. Translation: CASSQELGRGSPNIQYF. This sequence joins TRBV4-3 and TRBJ2-4, with 7 bases that match TRBD2. Unmatched junction bases numbered 12, after V lost 0 bases and J lost 7 bases. The germline V gene has CDR1 LGHNA and CDR2 YSLEER. This CDR3 has 17 amino acids.

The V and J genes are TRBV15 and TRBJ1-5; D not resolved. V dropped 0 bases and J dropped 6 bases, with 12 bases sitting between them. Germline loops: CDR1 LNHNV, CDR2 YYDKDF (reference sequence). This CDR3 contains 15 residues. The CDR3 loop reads CATSRDAKGFQPQHF. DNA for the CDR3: TGTGCCACCAGCAGAGATGCAAAGGGTTTTCAGCCCCAGCATTTT.

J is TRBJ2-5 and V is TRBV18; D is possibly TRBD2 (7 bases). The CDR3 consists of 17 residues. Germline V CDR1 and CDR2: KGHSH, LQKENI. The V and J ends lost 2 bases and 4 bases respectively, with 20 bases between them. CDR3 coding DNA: TGTGCCAGCTCACCAACTAGGGGGGGAGCGGACGGAGAGACCCAGTACTTC. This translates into CASSPTRGGADGETQYF.

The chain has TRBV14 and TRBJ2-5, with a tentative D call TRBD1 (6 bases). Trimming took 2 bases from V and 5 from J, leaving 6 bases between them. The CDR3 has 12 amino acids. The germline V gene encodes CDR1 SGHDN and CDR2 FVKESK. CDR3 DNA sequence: TGTGCCAGCAGCCAAAGGGGGGAGACCCAGTACTTC. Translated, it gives CASSQRGETQYF.

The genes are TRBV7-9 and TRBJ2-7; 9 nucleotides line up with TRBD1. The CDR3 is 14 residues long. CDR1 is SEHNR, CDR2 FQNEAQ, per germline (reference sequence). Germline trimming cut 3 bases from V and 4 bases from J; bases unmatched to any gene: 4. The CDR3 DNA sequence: TGTGCCAGCAGCTTTACAGGGGGCGATTACGAGCAGTACTTC. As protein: CASSFTGGDYEQYF.

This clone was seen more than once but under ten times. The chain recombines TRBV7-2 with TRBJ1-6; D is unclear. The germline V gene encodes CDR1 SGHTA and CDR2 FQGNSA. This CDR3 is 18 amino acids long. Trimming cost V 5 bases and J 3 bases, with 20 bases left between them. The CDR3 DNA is TGTGCCAGCAGCGCCCACGCCGGCGGGCAGAGCTATAATTCACCCCTCCACTTT. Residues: CASSAHAGGQSYNSPLHF.

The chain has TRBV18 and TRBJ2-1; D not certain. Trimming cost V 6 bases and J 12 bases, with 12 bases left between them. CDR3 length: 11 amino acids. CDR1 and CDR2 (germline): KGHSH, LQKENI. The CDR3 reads CASSEILGQFF. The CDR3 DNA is TGTGCCAGCTCCGAAATTTTGGGGCAGTTCTTC.

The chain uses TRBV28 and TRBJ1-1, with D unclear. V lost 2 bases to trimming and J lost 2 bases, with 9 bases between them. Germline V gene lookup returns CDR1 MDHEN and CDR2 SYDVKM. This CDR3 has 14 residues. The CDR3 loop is CASSLAYRNTEAFF. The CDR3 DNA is TGTGCCAGCAGTTTAGCGTACCGAAACACTGAAGCTTTCTTT. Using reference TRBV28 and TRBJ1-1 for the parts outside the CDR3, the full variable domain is DVKVTQSSRYLVKRTGEKVFLECVQDMDHENMFWYRQDPGLGLRLIYFSYDVKMKEKGDIPEGYSVSREKKERFSLILESASTNQTSMYLCASSLAYRNTEAFFGQGTRLTVV.